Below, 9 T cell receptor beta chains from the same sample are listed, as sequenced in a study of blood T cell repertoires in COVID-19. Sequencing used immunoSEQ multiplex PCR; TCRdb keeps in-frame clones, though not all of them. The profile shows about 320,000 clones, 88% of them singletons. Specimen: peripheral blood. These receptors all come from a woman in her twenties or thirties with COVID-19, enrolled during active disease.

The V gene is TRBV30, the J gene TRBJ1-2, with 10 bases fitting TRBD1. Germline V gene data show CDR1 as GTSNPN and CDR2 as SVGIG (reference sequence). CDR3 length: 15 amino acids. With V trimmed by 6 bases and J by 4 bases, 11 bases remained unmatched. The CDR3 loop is CACETGTGDFYGYTF. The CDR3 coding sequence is TGTGCCTGCGAAACCGGGACAGGGGATTTCTATGGCTACACCTTC. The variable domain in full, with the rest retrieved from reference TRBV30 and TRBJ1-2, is SQTIHQWPATLVQPVGSPLSLECTVEGTSNPNLYWYRQAAGRGLQLLFYSVGIGQISSEVPQNLSASRPQDRQFILSSKKLLLSDSGFYLCACETGTGDFYGYTFGSGTRLTVV.

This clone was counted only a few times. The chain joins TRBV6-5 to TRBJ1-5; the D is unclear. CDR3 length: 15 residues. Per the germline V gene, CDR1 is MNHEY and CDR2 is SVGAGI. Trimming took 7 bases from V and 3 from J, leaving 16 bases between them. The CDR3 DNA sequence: TGTGCCAGCAAGCCAATGGCAGGCCACAATCAGCCCCAGCATTTT. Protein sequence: CASKPMAGHNQPQHF.

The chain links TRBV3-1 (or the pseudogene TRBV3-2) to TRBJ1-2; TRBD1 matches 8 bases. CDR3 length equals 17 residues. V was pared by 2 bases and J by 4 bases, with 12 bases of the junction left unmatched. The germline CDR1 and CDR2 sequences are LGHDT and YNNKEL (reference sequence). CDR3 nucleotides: TGTGCCAGCAGCCAACAGCAGGGGGCCATACGAATCTATGGCTACACCTTC. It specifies CASSQQQGAIRIYGYTF.

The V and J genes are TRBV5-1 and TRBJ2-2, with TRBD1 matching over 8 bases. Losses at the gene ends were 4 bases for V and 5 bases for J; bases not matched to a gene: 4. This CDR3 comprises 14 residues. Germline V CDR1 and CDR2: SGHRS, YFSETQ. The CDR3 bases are TGCGCCAGCAGCCCAAGACAGGGGACCGGGGAGCTGTTTTTT. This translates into CASSPRQGTGELFF.

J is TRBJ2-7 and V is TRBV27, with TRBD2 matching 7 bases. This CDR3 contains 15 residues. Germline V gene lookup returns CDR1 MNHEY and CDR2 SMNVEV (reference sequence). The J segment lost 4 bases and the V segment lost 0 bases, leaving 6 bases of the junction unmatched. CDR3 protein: CASSLSAGKRYEQYF. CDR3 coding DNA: TGTGCCAGCAGTTTATCAGCGGGGAAAAGATACGAGCAGTACTTC.

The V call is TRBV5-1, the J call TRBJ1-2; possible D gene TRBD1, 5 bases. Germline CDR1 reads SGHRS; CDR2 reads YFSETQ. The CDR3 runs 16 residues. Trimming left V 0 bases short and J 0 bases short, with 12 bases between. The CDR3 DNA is TGCGCCAGCAGCTTGGGACAGTGGGAGGCTAACTATGGCTACACCTTC. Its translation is CASSLGQWEANYGYTF.

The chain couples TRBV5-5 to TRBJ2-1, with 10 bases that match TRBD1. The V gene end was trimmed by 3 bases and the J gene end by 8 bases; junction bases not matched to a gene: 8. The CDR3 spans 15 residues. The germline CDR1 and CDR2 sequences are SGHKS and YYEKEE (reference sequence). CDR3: CASSSTGTGVDEQFF. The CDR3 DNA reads TGTGCCAGCAGCTCAACCGGGACAGGGGTGGATGAGCAGTTCTTC.

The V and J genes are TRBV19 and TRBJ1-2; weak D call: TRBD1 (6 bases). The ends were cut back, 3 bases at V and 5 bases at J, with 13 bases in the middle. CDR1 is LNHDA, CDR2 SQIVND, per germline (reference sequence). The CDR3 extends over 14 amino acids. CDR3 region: CASSIPGALYGYTF. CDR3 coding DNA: TGTGCCAGTAGTATCCCAGGGGCGCTGTATGGCTACACCTTC.

The CDR3 loop is CASSGGTGKMNTEAFF. The CDR3 DNA is TGTGCCAGTAGTGGGGGGACAGGGAAAATGAACACTGAAGCTTTCTTT. This sequence joins TRBV19 and TRBJ1-1, with 9 bases that match TRBD1. Germline CDR1 reads LNHDA; CDR2 reads SQIVND (reference sequence). Germline trimming cut 5 bases from V and 0 bases from J; bases unmatched to any gene: 7. The CDR3 covers 16 residues. The whole variable domain, remainder taken from reference TRBV19 and TRBJ1-1, is DGGITQSPKYLFRKEGQNVTLSCEQNLNHDAMYWYRQDPGQGLRLIYYSQIVNDFQKGDIAEGYSVSREKKESFPLTVTSAQKNPTAFYLCASSGGTGKMNTEAFFGQGTRLTVV.